Listed below are T cell receptor beta chains from one sample, sequenced in a study of cytomegalovirus exposure and HLA in healthy donors. Measured with immunoSEQ multiplex PCR; TCRdb has only the in-frame clones, and not every one. Here the sample spans under 120,000 clones, around two thirds being singletons. The sample consisted of PBMCs. The receptors shown here come from a man aged 25 to 40 in good health and CMV-seropositive. Each CDR3 is given with its conserved first and last residue. Fields, in order: V gene, clone size, J gene, D gene, CDR3 protein, CDR3 DNA. A D gene is named only where the DNA matches it firmly. Only part of the rows carry a size: once, few, many, or a class if the clone is expanded.

V: TRBV7-9; size: .; J: TRBJ2-7; D: TRBD1; CDR3: CASRTGGLEQYF; DNA: TGTGCCAGCCGAACAGGGGGCCTCGAGCAGTACTTC
V: TRBV4-1; size: few; J: TRBJ2-3; D: TRBD2; CDR3: CASSLLAGGDTQYF; DNA: TGCGCCAGCAGCCTCCTAGCGGGGGGAGATACGCAGTATTTT
V: TRBV18; size: .; J: TRBJ1-4; D: .; CDR3: CASSSGTRYSTNEKLFF; DNA: TGTGCCAGCTCATCCGGGACACGATACTCAACTAATGAAAAACTGTTTTTT
V: TRBV5-5; size: few; J: TRBJ1-1; D: .; CDR3: CASSPGGMNTEAFF; DNA: TGTGCCAGCAGCCCCGGAGGCATGAACACTGAAGCTTTCTTT
V: TRBV12-5; size: .; J: TRBJ2-7; D: .; CDR3: CASGSYYEQYF; DNA: TGTGCTAGTGGGAGTTACTACGAGCAGTACTTC
V: TRBV6-5; size: few; J: TRBJ2-7; D: .; CDR3: CASSYEGYEQYF; DNA: TGTGCCAGCAGTTACGAGGGCTACGAGCAGTACTTC
V: TRBV10-3; size: .; J: TRBJ1-4; D: TRBD1; CDR3: CAISDGQGNEKLFF; DNA: TGTGCCATCAGTGATGGACAGGGTAATGAAAAACTGTTTTTT
V: TRBV10-1; size: .; J: TRBJ2-7; D: TRBD2; CDR3: CASSDGSGAVYEQYF; DNA: TGCGCCAGCAGTGACGGTAGCGGGGCGGTTTACGAGCAGTACTTC
V: TRBV7-9; size: .; J: TRBJ2-7; D: TRBD1; CDR3: CASSFSGTGGEQYF; DNA: TGTGCCAGCAGCTTTTCCGGGACAGGGGGCGAGCAGTACTTC
V: TRBV7-9; size: .; J: TRBJ2-5; D: .; CDR3: CASSLGAPGRETQYF; DNA: TGTGCCAGCAGCTTAGGAGCCCCCGGCAGGGAGACCCAGTACTTC
V: TRBV7-2; size: .; J: TRBJ1-6; D: TRBD1; CDR3: CASSPRTGVYNSPLHF; DNA: TGTGCCAGCAGCCCGCGGACAGGGGTCTATAATTCACCCCTCCACTTT
V: TRBV11-3; size: .; J: TRBJ2-5; D: .; CDR3: CASSLGGTSGETQYF; DNA: TGTGCCAGCAGCTTAGGCGGGACGTCGGGAGAGACCCAGTACTTC
V: TRBV19; size: .; J: TRBJ1-2; D: TRBD1; CDR3: CASRSGQGVYGYTF; DNA: TGTGCCAGTCGGTCAGGACAGGGCGTCTATGGCTACACCTTC
V: TRBV10-3; size: .; J: TRBJ1-5; D: .; CDR3: CAISEYSAARSNQPQHF; DNA: TGTGCCATCAGTGAGTATAGTGCGGCTCGTAGCAATCAGCCCCAGCATTTT
V: TRBV11-2; size: few; J: TRBJ2-7; D: TRBD1; CDR3: CASSEGGGEQYF; DNA: TGTGCCAGCAGCGAAGGGGGCGGCGAGCAGTACTTC
V: TRBV19; size: once; J: TRBJ2-5; D: .; CDR3: CASSIGRFGEQYF; DNA: TGTGCCAGTAGTATAGGGAGGTTTGGTGAGCAGTACTTC
V: TRBV19; size: .; J: TRBJ2-7; D: TRBD1; CDR3: CASSIGTGNEQYF; DNA: TGTGCCAGTAGTATTGGGACAGGGAACGAGCAGTACTTC
V: TRBV11-3; size: .; J: TRBJ2-7; D: TRBD2; CDR3: CASSPTSGGYEQYF; DNA: TGTGCCAGCAGCCCGACTAGCGGGGGCTACGAGCAGTACTTC
V: TRBV30; size: few; J: TRBJ1-2; D: .; CDR3: CAWSDGPGYTF; DNA: TGTGCCTGGAGTGACGGTCCTGGCTACACCTTC
V: TRBV5-8; size: .; J: TRBJ2-2; D: TRBD1; CDR3: CAGSLGQGPNTGELFF; DNA: TGTGCCGGCAGCTTGGGACAGGGTCCGAACACCGGGGAGCTGTTTTTT
V: TRBV10-3; size: .; J: TRBJ2-6; D: TRBD2; CDR3: CASRRGDGANVLTF; DNA: TGTGCCTCTCGGCGGGGGGATGGGGCCAACGTCCTGACTTTC
V: TRBV29-1; size: .; J: TRBJ1-2; D: TRBD1; CDR3: CSVVDRGSAGYGYTF; DNA: TGCAGCGTTGTGGACAGGGGTTCAGCGGGCTATGGCTACACCTTC
V: TRBV13; size: .; J: TRBJ2-7; D: .; CDR3: CASSLRGGGPEQYF; DNA: TGTGCCAGCAGCCTTAGGGGGGGCGGTCCCGAGCAGTACTTC
V: TRBV5-1; size: .; J: TRBJ1-1; D: TRBD1; CDR3: CASRLAGTGPLLVNTEAFF; DNA: TGCGCCAGCAGATTGGCTGGGACAGGGCCCCTGTTGGTGAACACTGAAGCTTTCTTT
V: TRBV9; size: .; J: TRBJ2-3; D: .; CDR3: CASSVGTTSTDTQYF; DNA: TGTGCCAGCAGCGTAGGGACAACTAGCACAGATACGCAGTATTTT
V: TRBV9; size: .; J: TRBJ2-7; D: TRBD2; CDR3: CASSVGTGGSYEQYF; DNA: TGTGCCAGCAGCGTAGGCACGGGGGGATCCTACGAGCAGTACTTC
V: TRBV5-1; size: .; J: TRBJ1-1; D: TRBD1; CDR3: CASGAGQSNTEAFF; DNA: TGCGCCAGCGGGGCGGGACAGTCGAACACTGAAGCTTTCTTT
V: TRBV6-5; size: few; J: TRBJ1-6; D: TRBD1; CDR3: CASSWSGQGGSPLHF; DNA: TGTGCCAGCAGTTGGAGTGGACAGGGTGGATCACCCCTCCACTTT
V: TRBV4-2; size: .; J: TRBJ1-6; D: TRBD1; CDR3: CASSQAGGNSPLHF; DNA: TGTGCCAGCAGCCAAGCAGGGGGAAATTCACCCCTCCACTTT